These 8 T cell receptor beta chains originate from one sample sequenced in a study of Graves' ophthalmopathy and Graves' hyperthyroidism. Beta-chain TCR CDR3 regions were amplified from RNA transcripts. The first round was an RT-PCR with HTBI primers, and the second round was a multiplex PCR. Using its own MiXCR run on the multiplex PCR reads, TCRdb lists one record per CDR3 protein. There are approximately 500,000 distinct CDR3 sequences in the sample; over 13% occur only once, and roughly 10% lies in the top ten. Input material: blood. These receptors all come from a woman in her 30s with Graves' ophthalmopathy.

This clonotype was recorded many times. CDR3 sequence (DNA): TGCGCCAGCAGCCTCGGGACCCCCCGGGGGACCGGGGAGCTGTTTTTT. Translation gives CASSLGTPRGTGELFF. The chain links TRBV5-1 to TRBJ2-2, with D possibly matching TRBD2 (6 bases). The CDR3 runs to 16 residues. Germline loops: CDR1 SGHRS, CDR2 YFSETQ. The ends were cut back, 4 bases at V and 5 bases at J, with 18 bases in the middle.

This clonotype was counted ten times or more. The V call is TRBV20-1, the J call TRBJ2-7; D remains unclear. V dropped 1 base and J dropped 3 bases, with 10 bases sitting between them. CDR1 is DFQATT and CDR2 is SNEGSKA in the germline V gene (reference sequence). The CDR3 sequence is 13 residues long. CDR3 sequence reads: CSARALDHYEQYF. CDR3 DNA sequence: TGCAGTGCTAGAGCTTTAGACCACTACGAGCAGTACTTC.

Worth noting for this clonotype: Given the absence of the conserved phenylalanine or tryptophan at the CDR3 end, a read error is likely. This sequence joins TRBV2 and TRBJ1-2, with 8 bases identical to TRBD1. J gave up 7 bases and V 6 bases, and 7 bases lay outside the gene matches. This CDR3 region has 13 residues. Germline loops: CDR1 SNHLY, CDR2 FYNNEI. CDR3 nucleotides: TGTGCCAGCAGATCAGACAGGGGTTTTGGCTACACCGTC. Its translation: CASRSDRGFGYTV.

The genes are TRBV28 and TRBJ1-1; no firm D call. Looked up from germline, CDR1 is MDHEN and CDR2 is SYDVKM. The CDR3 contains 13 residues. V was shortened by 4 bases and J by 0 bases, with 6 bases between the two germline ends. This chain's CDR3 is CASSYTMNTEAFF. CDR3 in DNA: TGTGCCAGCAGTTATACTATGAACACTGAAGCTTTCTTT.

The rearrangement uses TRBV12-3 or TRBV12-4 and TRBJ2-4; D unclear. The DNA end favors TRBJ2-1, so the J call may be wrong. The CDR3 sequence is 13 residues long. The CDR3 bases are TGTGCCAGCAGTCAATCCCGCCACAATGAGCAGTTCTTC. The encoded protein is CASSQSRHNEQFF.

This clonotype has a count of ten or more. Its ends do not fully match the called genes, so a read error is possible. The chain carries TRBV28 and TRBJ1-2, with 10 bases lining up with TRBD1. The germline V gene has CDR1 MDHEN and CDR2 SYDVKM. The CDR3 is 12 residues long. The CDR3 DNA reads TGTGCCAGCAGCACCCAGCCGGGACAGGGGATCTTC. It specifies CASSTQPGQGIF.

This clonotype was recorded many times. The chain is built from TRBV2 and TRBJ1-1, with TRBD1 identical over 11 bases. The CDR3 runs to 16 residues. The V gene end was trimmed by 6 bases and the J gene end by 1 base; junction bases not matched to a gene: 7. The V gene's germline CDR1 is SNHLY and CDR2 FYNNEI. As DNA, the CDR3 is TGTGCCAGCAGCGCTGGACAGGGGGCATGGAACACTGAAGCTTTCTTT. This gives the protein CASSAGQGAWNTEAFF. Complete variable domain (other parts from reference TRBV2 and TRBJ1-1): EPEVTQTPSHQVTQMGQEVILRCVPISNHLYFYWYRQILGQKVEFLVSFYNNEISEKSEIFDDQFSVERPDGSNFTLKIRSTKLEDSAMYFCASSAGQGAWNTEAFFGQGTRLTVV.

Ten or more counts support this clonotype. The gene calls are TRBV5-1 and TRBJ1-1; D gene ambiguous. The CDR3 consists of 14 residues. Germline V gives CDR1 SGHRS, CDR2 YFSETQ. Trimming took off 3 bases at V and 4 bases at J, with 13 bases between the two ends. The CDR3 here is CASSSLHNTTEAFF. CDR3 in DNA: TGCGCCAGCAGCTCCCTCCACAACACCACTGAAGCTTTCTTT.